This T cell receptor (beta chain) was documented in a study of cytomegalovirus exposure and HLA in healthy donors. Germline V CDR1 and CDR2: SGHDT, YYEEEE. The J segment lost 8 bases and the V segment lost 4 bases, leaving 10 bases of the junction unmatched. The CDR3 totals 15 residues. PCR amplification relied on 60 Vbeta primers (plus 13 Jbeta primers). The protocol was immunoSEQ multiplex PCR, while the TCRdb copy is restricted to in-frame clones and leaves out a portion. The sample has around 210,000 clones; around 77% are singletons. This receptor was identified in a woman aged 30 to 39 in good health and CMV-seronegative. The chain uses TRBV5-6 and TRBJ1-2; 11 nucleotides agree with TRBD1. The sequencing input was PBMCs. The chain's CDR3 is CASSPTGTGGYGYTF. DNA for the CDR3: TGTGCCAGCAGCCCGACCGGGACAGGGGGTTACGGCTACACCTTC.